The 8 T cell receptor beta chains given below trace back to one sample, sequenced in a study of identical twins. TCRdb called the 5' RACE reads again in MiXCR, with one record for every CDR3 protein. The table records around 290,000 distinct CDR3 sequences, over 8.5% of them present only once. This sample also appeared in a second study, on yellow fever vaccine responses in identical twins.

Specimen: CD8+ T cells sorted from blood. These receptors all stem from a young woman in good health.

This sequence joins TRBV6-5 and TRBJ2-7; D possibly corresponds to TRBD2 (6 bases). The CDR3 totals 15 residues. V dropped 4 bases and J dropped 2 bases, with 15 bases sitting between them. Looked up from germline, CDR1 is MNHEY and CDR2 is SVGAGI. The CDR3 sequence: CASSSPTERAYEQYF. For the CDR3, the DNA is TGTGCCAGCAGTTCCCCTACGGAGCGGGCCTACGAGCAGTACTTC.

The chain has TRBV4-3 and TRBJ2-7; tentative D call: TRBD2 (5 bases). CDR1 and CDR2 (germline): LGHNA, YSLEER. Trimming left V 1 base short and J 1 base short, with 17 bases between. The CDR3 contains 17 residues. The CDR3 DNA follows: TGCGCCAGCAGCCAAGGTTTAACCGAGGGAGTATCCTACGAGCAGTACTTC. It codes for CASSQGLTEGVSYEQYF.

V is TRBV3-1 and J is TRBJ2-1; D not certain. The V end lost 0 bases, the J end lost 8 bases, and 5 bases lay between the germline ends. Germline CDR1 reads LGHDT; CDR2 reads YNNKEL (reference sequence). The CDR3 sequence is 12 residues long. The CDR3 sequence is CASSQDTYEQFF. In DNA form, the CDR3 reads TGTGCCAGCAGCCAAGACACCTATGAGCAGTTCTTC.

This clonotype has a count of ten or more. This rearrangement joins TRBV12-3 or TRBV12-4 to TRBJ2-7; D assignment may be TRBD1 or TRBD2 (5 bases each). V gave up 2 bases and J gave up 2 bases, with 10 bases separating them. The CDR3 totals 14 residues. CDR3 in DNA: TGTGCCAGCAGTTTATGGGGGTCGACCTACGAGCAGTACTTC. Translation gives CASSLWGSTYEQYF.

The chain uses TRBV25-1 and TRBJ2-1; TRBD2 aligns across 9 bases. Germline trimming cut 5 bases from V and 3 bases from J; bases unmatched to any gene: 8. The CDR3 covers 16 residues. Germline loops: CDR1 MGHDK, CDR2 SYGVNS. CDR3 region: CASSSPLAGYYNEQFF. CDR3 in DNA: TGTGCCAGCAGTAGTCCCCTAGCGGGGTACTACAATGAGCAGTTCTTC.

This clonotype has ten or more counts. The chain couples TRBV7-9 to TRBJ2-7; 7 positions agree with TRBD1. Per germline, CDR1 SEHNR and CDR2 FQNEAQ (reference sequence). V was clipped by 5 bases and J by 2 bases; unmatched bases: 3. This CDR3 region has 13 residues. The CDR3: CASSPQGTYEQYF. In DNA form, the CDR3 reads TGTGCCAGCAGCCCACAGGGGACCTACGAGCAGTACTTC.

This clonotype turned up a few times. The chain combines TRBV29-1 with TRBJ2-4; D unclear. V was shortened by 4 bases and J by 6 bases, with 10 bases between the two germline ends. Germline V gene data show CDR1 as SQVTM and CDR2 as ANQGSEA. The CDR3 contains 12 residues. The CDR3 region has the DNA TGCAGCGTTGTCCCGAACTCAAACATTCAGTACTTC. Protein product: CSVVPNSNIQYF.

This clonotype came up a few times. The chain links TRBV28 to TRBJ1-1, with 7 bases aligning to TRBD1. Germline V lookup: CDR1 MDHEN, CDR2 SYDVKM. The CDR3 has 15 amino acids. Trimming took 3 bases from V and 5 from J; bases not matched to a gene: 9. CDR3 loop: CASSFGAGGRTEAFF. The CDR3 DNA sequence: TGTGCCAGCAGTTTCGGGGCAGGGGGAAGGACTGAAGCTTTCTTT.